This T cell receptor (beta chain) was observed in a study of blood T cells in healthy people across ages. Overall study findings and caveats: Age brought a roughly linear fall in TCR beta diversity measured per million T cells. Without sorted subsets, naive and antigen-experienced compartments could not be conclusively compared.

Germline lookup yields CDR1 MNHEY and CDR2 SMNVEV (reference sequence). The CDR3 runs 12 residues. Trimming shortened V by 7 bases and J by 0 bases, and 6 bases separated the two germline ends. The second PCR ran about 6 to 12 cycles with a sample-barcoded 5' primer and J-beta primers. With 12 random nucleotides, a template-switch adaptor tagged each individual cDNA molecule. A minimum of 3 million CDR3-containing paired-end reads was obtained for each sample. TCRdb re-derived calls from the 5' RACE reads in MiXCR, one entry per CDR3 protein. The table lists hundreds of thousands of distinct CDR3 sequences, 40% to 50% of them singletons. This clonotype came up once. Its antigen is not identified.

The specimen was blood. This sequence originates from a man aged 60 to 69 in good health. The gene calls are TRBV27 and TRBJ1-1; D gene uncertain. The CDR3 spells CASIHVNTEAFF. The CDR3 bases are TGTGCCAGCATTCACGTGAACACTGAAGCTTTCTTT.